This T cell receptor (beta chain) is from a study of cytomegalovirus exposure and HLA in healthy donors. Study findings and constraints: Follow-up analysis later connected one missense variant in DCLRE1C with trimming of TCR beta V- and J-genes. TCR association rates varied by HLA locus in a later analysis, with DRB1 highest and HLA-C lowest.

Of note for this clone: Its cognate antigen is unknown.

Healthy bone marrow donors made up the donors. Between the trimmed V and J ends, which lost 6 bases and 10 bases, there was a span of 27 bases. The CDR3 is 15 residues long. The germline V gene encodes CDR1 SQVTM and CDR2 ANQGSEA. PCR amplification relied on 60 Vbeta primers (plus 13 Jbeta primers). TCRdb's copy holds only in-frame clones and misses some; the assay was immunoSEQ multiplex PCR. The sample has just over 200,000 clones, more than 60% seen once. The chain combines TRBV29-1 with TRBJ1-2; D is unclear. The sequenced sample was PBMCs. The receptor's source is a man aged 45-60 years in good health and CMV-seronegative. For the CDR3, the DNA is TGCAGCGTCGTAGGCGACTCAAGCACGCTAAACGCCTACACCTTC. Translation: CSVVGDSSTLNAYTF.